This T cell receptor (beta chain) was sequenced for a study of cytomegalovirus exposure and HLA in healthy donors (dated by TCRdb to between 2016 and 2019). Study-wide context: In an earlier analysis of 587 of the donors, about 270 Gb of sequence data and just under 120 million unique TCR beta sequences from about 190 million T cells were reported. Typing coverage differed by locus: A, B, C, DRB1 and DQB1 were typed in about 629-640 donors, DQA1 in approximately 520, DPA1 in around 580, and DPB1 in roughly 450. To decide whether each TCR beta V gene segment behaved as functional or pseudogenic, an earlier analysis of over 500 of the donors relied on high-throughput TCR beta sequencing. HLA typing included class I and class II loci at four-digit resolution. Rather than drawing on any new phenotypic data, the later analysis identified candidate immune exposures from TCR beta sequences and the way those sequences occurred across donors. The study combined high-throughput TCR immunosequencing, statistical association of individual TCRs with disease status, and machine learning to predict cytomegalovirus infection status. A later analysis re-analyzed previously published TCR beta repertoires from 500 to 700 donors and added high-resolution HLA genotyping to study TCR occurrence patterns. Roughly 300 gigabases of sequencing data and 75 million to 85 million unique TCR sequences made up an early release that covered several hundred HLA-typed donors. Besides the first cohort of 666 subjects, a separate validation cohort made up of 95 to 150 different subjects was used. All discovery cohort repertoires had been generated using a single sequencing platform. Donor age, sex, ethnicity and CMV serostatus were collected together with the repertoire data. Because of strong linkage in the cohort, roughly five DR-DQ haplotypes were treated as single units for association and clustering. A later genetic analysis used genome-wide SNP genotypes for about 60% of the roughly 670 donors, treating that subset as a discovery cohort. The T cell repertoires of 666 subjects were profiled by immunosequencing and related to cytomegalovirus serostatus. The study aimed to test whether signatures of past pathogen exposure could be identified by cataloging public T cell receptors. Among about 400 genotyped donors of the cohort, an average of roughly 230,000 unique TCR beta nucleotide sequences was sequenced per donor, of which 15% to 20% were non-productive. Among the roughly 380 genotyped donors, around 81% belonged to the genetic ancestry cluster associated with self-reported Caucasian donors.

Remarks on this clone: Its antigen is currently not known. The sample holds no much larger clone one base away, and base qualities are not on file.

The study at large found these results: A later analysis found that TCR association rates varied across HLA loci, with DRB1 alleles showing the most associated TCRs and HLA-C alleles the fewest. The study listed 150 to 200 TCR beta chains as associated with cytomegalovirus. V-gene and J-gene trimming of TCR beta chains was associated with a missense DCLRE1C variant in a later genetic analysis, and the association was replicated in an independent cohort. Compared with equally common non-associated chains, HLA-associated TCR beta chains in a later analysis were more clonally expanded and had lower generation probabilities. In a later analysis, several top co-occurrence clusters were reported to appear linked to parvovirus B19, influenza, CMV and Epstein-Barr virus. In vitro tests confirmed that a few of the cytomegalovirus-associated TCR beta chains recognize cytomegalovirus antigens. Because counts were too low, some 17 rarely observed V segments, including chromosome 9 orphons, were left out of the earlier analysis of roughly 600 of the donors. The sequencing pipeline was judged likely to have produced a cluster of highly shared sequence variants as a technical artifact. Immune exposure information for the cohort was limited to CMV serostatus. Only TCR beta chains were sequenced in this cohort, and the absence of alpha or paired-chain data limited detectable features. Broadly in line with IMGT annotations, most TCR beta V segments showed up in productive rearrangements about 87% or about 30% of the time in an earlier analysis of 450 to 750 of the donors. While some public TCRs were present in many individuals, most TCR sequences turned up only very rarely across donors. The authors suggested that the approach could potentially be generalized to other disease states and immunological phenotypes. Because some donors lacked HLA typing at each locus, the association tests relied only on the typed subset. A later genetic analysis reported fewer N-insertions in productive TCRs among donors in an Asian-associated ancestry cluster than the approximately 670-donor mean. Some IMGT-functional V segments, including TRBV6-2 and TRBV6-3, could not be distinguished by the 87-base-pair reads and were therefore excluded. A later analysis found that most CMV-associated TCR beta chains appeared HLA-restricted, with HLA associations seemingly driven largely by CMV exposure. In both the original and validation cohorts, the classifier was reported to diagnose cytomegalovirus status with high specificity and sensitivity. A further reported finding was that TCR beta sequences accurately predicted the HLA-A and HLA-B alleles for most subjects in the first cohort. Linkage disequilibrium might explain the correlated functional status among segregating V segments, but an unknown experimental factor could not be ruled out. Presence/absence analyses assumed roughly uniform sequencing depth across donors, an assumption that may not hold. A later analysis associated approximately 17,000 TCR beta sequences with specific HLA alleles at a false discovery rate of 0.05. When HLA alleles, especially DR and DQ, strongly co-occurred, attributing TCR associations to individual alleles was difficult.

V drops 1 base and J drops 7 bases, leaving 14 bases in between. The CDR3 covers 14 residues, taking in both the cysteine and the phenylalanine. The read is trimmed to its CDR3 DNA, 42 bases read in frame from base 1. From a lookup of the germline V gene, CDR1 and CDR2 are SGHRS and YFSETQ. The cohort comprised 666 healthy bone marrow donors. Cohort members were all nominally healthy when sampled, although unrecorded immune exposures were likely present. The donor tested CMV seropositive, placing the donor among the 289 seropositive members of the cohort. Every donor gave a peripheral blood sample, and the peripheral blood mononuclear cells from that sample were used for TCR beta sequencing. Genomic DNA was extracted from the blood cell samples with the Qiagen DNeasy Blood Extraction Kit. The library was generated by the immunoSEQ multiplex PCR assay. For the multiplex PCR, a mixture combining 60 forward primers for TCR Vbeta segments and 13 reverse primers for TCR Jbeta segments was used. The CDR3 region of rearranged TCR beta genes was amplified from genomic DNA by a multiplex PCR assay. Amplified TCR beta libraries were sequenced as 87-base-pair reads on the Illumina HiSeq System. In the original analysis: In a later analysis, 80 million or so unique TCR beta chains were counted across the roughly 610 repertoires, and roughly 11 million of these chains were shared by at least two donors. Raw reads were error-corrected and collapsed into unique sequences with a nearest-neighbor algorithm that merged closely related sequences to remove PCR and sequencing errors. Alignment of CDR3 sequences to IMGT reference sequences was used to assign V, D and J gene segments. For a sequence to be retained, a match of at least six nucleotides to both a V gene segment and a J gene segment was required. A rearrangement counted as productive if the CDR3 had no stop codons and remained in frame with V and J, and every other rearrangement counted as non-productive. CDR3 was defined according to IMGT convention as the region running from the second conserved V-encoded cysteine to the conserved J-encoded phenylalanine. Sequences without an unambiguous match to a single V gene segment were excluded from the earlier analysis of about 600 of the donors. An earlier analysis of some 610 of the donors called V segments functional above 56.7% productive rearrangements and segregating when the between-donor standard deviation exceeded 5%. A statistical classification framework was built to diagnose cytomegalovirus status from the catalog of TCR beta chain sequences. V and J gene assignment, in a later analysis, came from comparing TCR nucleotide sequences with IMGT/GENE-DB human TR gene sequences. In a later analysis, CDR3 sequences and most-parsimonious VDJ recombination scenarios were assigned using the TCRdist pipeline. In a later analysis, every TCR beta chain was defined by the combination of its CDR3 amino acid sequence and its V-gene family, and reads without a unique V-gene family were dropped. In a later analysis, 500 to 700 highly shared, low-generation-probability nucleotide sequences were removed to address suspected cross-contamination and a sequencing artifact. In a later analysis, a clonal expansion index for each public chain was calculated from normalized within-repertoire ranks of inferred template counts. In a later analysis, generation probabilities were computed with a VDJ recombination model fitted to out-of-frame rearrangements, and the resulting probabilities were checked against IGoR. A later analysis scored TCR-TCR, TCR-HLA and TCR-CMV co-occurrence with hypergeometric tests, applying a repertoire-size bias correction to TCR pairs. To estimate false discovery rates, a later analysis permuted the HLA or CMV assignments 20 times. In a later analysis, co-occurring TCRs were grouped with DBSCAN, and TCRdist sequence similarity was added when clustering was performed within HLA-allele-positive subsets. Repertoires with fewer than 30,000 or more than 120,000 public chains were left out of co-occurrence clustering, as were five repertoires with anomalous nucleotide sharing. What TCRdb holds here is the immuneACCESS table cut down to in-frame rearrangements. Part of the clones is not present; checked against another copy, under half of the missing clones reflect an unresolved V gene, and the others are unexplained. That table gives V, J and clone size, and the DNA gave D and trimming. For this sample the table gives fewer than 85,000 clones, of which around 78% were detected only once. Together, the top ten hold around 5.4% of the sample.

The receptor comes from a male donor in good health and CMV-seropositive. The chain employs TRBV5-1 and TRBJ1-2, with TRBD1 perhaps the D gene, on 5 matching bases. Sequenced: PBMCs. This receptor has the CDR3 CASSLSRDLSGYTF. The DNA reads as follows: TGCGCCAGCAGCTTGAGCAGGGATCTTTCTGGCTACACCTTC.